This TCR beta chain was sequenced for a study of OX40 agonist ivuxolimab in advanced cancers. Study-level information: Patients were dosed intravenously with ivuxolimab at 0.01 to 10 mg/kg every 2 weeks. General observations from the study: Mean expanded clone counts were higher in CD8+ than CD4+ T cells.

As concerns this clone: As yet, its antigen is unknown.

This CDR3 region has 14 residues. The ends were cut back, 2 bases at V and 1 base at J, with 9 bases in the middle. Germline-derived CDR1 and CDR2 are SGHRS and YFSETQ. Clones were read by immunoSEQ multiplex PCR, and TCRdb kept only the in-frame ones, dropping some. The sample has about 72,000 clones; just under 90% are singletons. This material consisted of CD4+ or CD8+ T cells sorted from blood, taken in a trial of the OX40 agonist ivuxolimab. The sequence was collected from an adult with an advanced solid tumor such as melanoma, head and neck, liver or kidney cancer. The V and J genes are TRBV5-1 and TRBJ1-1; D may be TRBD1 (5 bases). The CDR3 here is CASSFAGGNTEAFF. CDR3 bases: TGCGCCAGCAGCTTTGCGGGGGGGAACACTGAAGCTTTCTTT. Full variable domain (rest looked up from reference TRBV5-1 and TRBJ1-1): KAGVTQTPRYLIKTRGQQVTLSCSPISGHRSVSWYQQTPGQGLQFLFEYFSETQRNKGNFPGRFSGRQFSNSRSEMNVSTLELGDSALYLCASSFAGGNTEAFFGQGTRLTVV.